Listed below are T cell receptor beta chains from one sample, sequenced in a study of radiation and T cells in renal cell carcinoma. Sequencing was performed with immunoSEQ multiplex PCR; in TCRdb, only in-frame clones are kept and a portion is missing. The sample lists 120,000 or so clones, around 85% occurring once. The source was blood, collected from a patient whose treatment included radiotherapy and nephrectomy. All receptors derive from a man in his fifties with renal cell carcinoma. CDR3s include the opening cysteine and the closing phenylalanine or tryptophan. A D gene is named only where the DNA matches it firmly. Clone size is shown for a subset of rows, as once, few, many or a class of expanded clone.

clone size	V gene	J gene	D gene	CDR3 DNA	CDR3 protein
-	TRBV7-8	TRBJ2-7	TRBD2	TGTGCCAGCAGCTTAGAGGCGACTAGCGGGAAGGTAGGGCAGTACTTC	CASSLEATSGKVGQYF
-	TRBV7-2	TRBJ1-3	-	TGTGCCAGCAGCTTAGGACGATTCTACCTGGGAAACACCATATATTTT	CASSLGRFYLGNTIYF
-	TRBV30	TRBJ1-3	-	TGTGCCTGGAGTGTAGGACGGGGTTTGGGAAACACCATATATTTT	CAWSVGRGLGNTIYF
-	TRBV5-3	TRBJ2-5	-	TGTGCCAGAAGCCCCCCGTCCTGGGGGGGGCGCAAAATGGATCAAGAGACCCAGTACTTC	CARSPPSWGGRKMDQETQYF
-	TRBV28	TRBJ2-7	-	TGTGCCAGCCGGGACGTCCCTCCCTCCTACGAGCAGTACTTC	CASRDVPPSYEQYF
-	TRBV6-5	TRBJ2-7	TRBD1	TGTGCCAGCAGTTATCGAGGGACAGGAGCTTCCTACGAGCAGTACTTC	CASSYRGTGASYEQYF
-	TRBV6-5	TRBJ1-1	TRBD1	TGTGCCAGCAGTTCACACGACAGGGGCACTGAAGCTTTCTTT	CASSSHDRGTEAFF
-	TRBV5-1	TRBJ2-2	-	TGCGCCAGCAGCTTGGATCGGACGGGGAACACCGGGGAGCTGTTTTTT	CASSLDRTGNTGELFF
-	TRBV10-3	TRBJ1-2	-	TGTGCCATCACCGCAGGTTCCTGGGGCTACACCTTC	CAITAGSWGYTF
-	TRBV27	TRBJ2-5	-	TGTGCCAGCAGTTTAAGTAGGGACACCCCGCCCCCGGGGGAGACCCAGTACTTC	CASSLSRDTPPPGETQYF
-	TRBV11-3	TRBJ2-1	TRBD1	TGTGCCAGCAGCCGCGGGACAGGGGGCAATGAGCAGTTCTTC	CASSRGTGGNEQFF
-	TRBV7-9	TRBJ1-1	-	TGTGCCAGCAGCCCTCGTATCATGAACACTGAAGCTTTCTTT	CASSPRIMNTEAFF
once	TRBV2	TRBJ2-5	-	TGTGCCAGCAGTGAGAGGCAGGGTAAGGAGACCCAGTACTTC	CASSERQGKETQYF
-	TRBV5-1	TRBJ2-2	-	TGCGCCAGCAGCCCCCAGGGGTCCGCAGCCGGGGAGCTGTTTTTT	CASSPQGSAAGELFF
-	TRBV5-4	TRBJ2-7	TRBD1	TGTGCCAGCAGCTTGACGGGGACAGGGATACCCTACGAGCAGTACTTC	CASSLTGTGIPYEQYF
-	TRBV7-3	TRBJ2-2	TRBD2	TGTGCCAGCAGCTCCCTAGCGGGAGTCGACGGGGAGCTGTTTTTT	CASSSLAGVDGELFF
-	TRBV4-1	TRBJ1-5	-	TGCGCCAGCAGCCAAGAATCCCCTGCGGGAAGCAATCAGCCCCAGCATTTT	CASSQESPAGSNQPQHF
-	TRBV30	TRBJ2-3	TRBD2	TGTGCCTGGGGACGGGGACTAAGCACAGATACGCAGTATTTT	CAWGRGLSTDTQYF
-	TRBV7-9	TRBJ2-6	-	TGTGCCAGCAGCTTAAGGGAAGCCGGGGCCAACGTCCTGACTTTC	CASSLREAGANVLTF
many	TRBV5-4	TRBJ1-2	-	TGTGCCAGCAGCCTGTTGGAGAGTTCCCGCTATGGCTACACCTTC	CASSLLESSRYGYTF
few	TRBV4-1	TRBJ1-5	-	TGCGCCAGCAGCCAAGATCCCTATAGCAATCAGCCCCAGCATTTT	CASSQDPYSNQPQHF
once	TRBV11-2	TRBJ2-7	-	TGTGCCAGCAGCCCCCTAGTGGGGGGCGGGAGTTCCTACGAGCAGTACTTC	CASSPLVGGGSSYEQYF
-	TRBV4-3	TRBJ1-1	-	TGCGCCAGCAGCCAAGAATATGGCCCTGGGGTTATAGGGTACACTGAAGCTTTCTTT	CASSQEYGPGVIGYTEAFF
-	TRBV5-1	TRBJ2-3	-	TGCGCCAGCAGCCTACGACTAAGCGGCACAGATACGCAGTATTTT	CASSLRLSGTDTQYF
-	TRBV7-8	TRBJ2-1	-	TGTGCCAGCAGCTACAGCCGAATCGGCAATGAGCAGTTCTTC	CASSYSRIGNEQFF
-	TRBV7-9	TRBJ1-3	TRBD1	TGTGCCAGCAGCACTGGACAGGGGGAAGGAAACACCATATATTTT	CASSTGQGEGNTIYF
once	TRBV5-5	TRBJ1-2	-	TGTGCCAGCAACCCCTCCGGAGGGGATCCTGGCTACACCTTC	CASNPSGGDPGYTF
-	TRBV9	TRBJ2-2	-	TGTGCCAGCAGCCCGGACGGATTCACCGGGGAGCTGTTTTTT	CASSPDGFTGELFF
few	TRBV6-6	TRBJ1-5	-	TGTGCCAGCAGTGAGAATCAGCCCCAGCATTTT	CASSENQPQHF